The 23 T cell receptor beta chains given below trace back to one sample, sequenced in a study of breast tumors, draining lymph nodes, adjacent tissues. TCRdb reprocessed the multiplex PCR reads with MiXCR, giving one entry per CDR3 protein. The repertoire consists of 26,000 or so distinct CDR3 sequences, with 23% occurring once and the leading ten covering roughly 12%. The sample comprised breast tumor tissue. The receptors were gathered from a female donor with breast cancer. Some clones in this sample may be carry-over from other donors' samples.

This clonotype was observed many times. The genes are TRBV6-6 and TRBJ2-7; D is undetermined. Germline V gene sequence: CDR1 MNHNY, CDR2 SVGAGI (reference sequence). There are 14 residues in the CDR3. Trimming pared 4 bases from V and 2 bases from J, leaving 12 bases between. The CDR3 spells CASSSHNYPYEQYF. The CDR3 coding sequence is TGTGCCAGCAGTTCCCACAACTATCCCTACGAGCAGTACTTC.

This clonotype was recorded many times. The rearrangement joins TRBV10-3 to TRBJ2-6, with a weak D call TRBD2 (6 bases). Trimming removed 2 bases at V and 1 base at J, with 6 bases between. The CDR3 runs to 15 residues. Per germline, CDR1 ENHRY and CDR2 SYGVKD. The CDR3 DNA reads TGTGCCATCAGTGAGGGGAGGTCTGGGGCCAACGTCCTGACTTTC. It encodes CAISEGRSGANVLTF.

As to this clonotype: At one of its ends the junction is not consistent with the germline gene, which may arise from a read error. The genes are TRBV18 and TRBJ1-4; possible D gene TRBD1, 5 bases. The CDR3 covers 14 residues. Germline V lookup: CDR1 KGHSH, CDR2 LQKENI. CDR3 sequence (DNA): TGTGTCAGCTCACCCCGGGGGGGTGATGAAAAACTGTTTTTT. Translation gives CVSSPRGGDEKLFF. The whole variable domain, remainder taken from reference TRBV18 and TRBJ1-4, is NAGVMQNPRHLVRRRGQEARLRCSPMKGHSHVYWYRQLPEEGLKFMVYLQKENIIDESGMPKERFSAEFPKEGPSILRIQQVVRGDSAAYFCVSSPRGGDEKLFFGSGTQLSVL.

This clonotype was detected ten times or more. The genes are TRBV20-1 and TRBJ1-2; D is undetermined. The CDR3 runs 12 residues. Trimming removed 6 bases at V and 0 bases at J, with 8 bases between. In germline, CDR1 is DFQATT, CDR2 SNEGSKA (reference sequence). The CDR3 DNA reads as TGCAGTGCAAACGGGGCTAACTATGGCTACACCTTC. It translates to CSANGANYGYTF.

By proportion, this clonotype is medium-sized. The chain employs TRBV20-1 and TRBJ2-1; D is possibly TRBD2 (6 bases). The V end lost 6 bases, the J end lost 6 bases, and 21 bases lay between the germline ends. CDR1 and CDR2 (germline): DFQATT, SNEGSKA (reference sequence). This CDR3 is 15 amino acids long. As DNA, the CDR3 is TGCAGTGCCAACGCCGGACTAAGCGGCATCAATGAGCAGTTCTTC. Amino acid sequence: CSANAGLSGINEQFF.

This clonotype is judged medium-sized. V gene TRBV7-3 combines with J gene TRBJ2-7, with 8 bases matching TRBD1. Germline V lookup: CDR1 SGHTA, CDR2 FQGTGA. The CDR3 consists of 15 residues. After removal of 4 bases from V and 4 bases from J, the junction contained 9 bases not matched to a gene. The CDR3 protein is CASSSQGGLGYEQYF. In nucleotides, the CDR3 is TGTGCCAGCAGCTCACAGGGGGGTCTCGGGTACGAGCAGTACTTC.

This clonotype was recorded many times. The chain combines TRBV6-2 or TRBV6-3 with TRBJ2-7; no clear D gene. The CDR3 is made up of 12 amino acids. Germline V gene lookup returns CDR1 MNHEY and CDR2 SVGEGT. V shed 0 bases and J shed 2 bases, with 2 bases lying between them. CDR3 nucleotide sequence: TGTGCCAGCAGTTACTCACCCTACGAGCAGTACTTC. It codes for CASSYSPYEQYF.

The chain uses TRBV18 and TRBJ1-2, with 9 nucleotides matching TRBD1. Germline CDR1 is KGHSH and CDR2 is LQKENI. The CDR3 runs 13 residues. Trimming cost V 2 bases and J 7 bases; bases outside gene matches: 2. CDR3 residues: CASSPETGGGYTF. Here the CDR3 DNA reads TGTGCCAGCTCACCAGAGACAGGGGGTGGCTACACCTTC.

To note about this clonotype: It may be a read error: a sequence one base away is much more abundant. V and J are TRBV10-1 and TRBJ2-3, with 7 bases lining up with TRBD2. CDR3 size: 15 residues. CDR1 and CDR2 from the germline V gene are WNHNN and SYGVQD (reference sequence). Trimming took 2 bases from V and 5 from J; bases not matched to a gene: 7. CDR3 in DNA: TGCGCCAGCAGTGAGGGGGCGGGAGCTGTAGATACGCAGTATTTT. As protein: CASSEGAGAVDTQYF.

The rearrangement uses TRBV7-6 and TRBJ2-7, with 11 bases lining up with TRBD1. With 5 bases clipped from V and 5 bases from J, the junction kept 2 bases outside the gene matches. Germline-derived CDR1 and CDR2 are SGHVS and FNYEAQ. The CDR3 sequence is 13 residues long. In DNA form, the CDR3 reads TGTGCCAGCAGCACGGACAGGGGGCACGAGCAGTACTTC. Its translation: CASSTDRGHEQYF.

This clonotype was detected many times. The rearrangement uses TRBV15 and TRBJ1-4; no definite D call. Trimming pared 0 bases from V and 8 bases from J, leaving 4 bases between. The germline CDR1 and CDR2 sequences are LNHNV and YYDKDF (reference sequence). This CDR3 has 12 residues. The CDR3 bases are TGTGCCACCAGCAGAGATGTGGAAAAACTGTTTTTT. Protein: CATSRDVEKLFF.

In its sample, this clonotype was seen many times. This rearrangement joins TRBV4-1 to TRBJ2-5, with 8 nucleotides matching TRBD1. With 1 base clipped from V and 7 bases from J, the junction kept 8 bases outside the gene matches. This CDR3 comprises 15 residues. Germline-derived CDR1 and CDR2 are MGHRA and YSYEKL. CDR3 DNA sequence: TGCGCCAGCAGCCAAGGGACAGGGAATTTAGCGACCCAGTACTTC. Translating gives CASSQGTGNLATQYF.

As regards this clonotype: A much larger clone differs by one base, so this may be a read error. The chain combines TRBV27 with TRBJ2-2; D unclear. The CDR3 runs to 14 residues. Germline loops: CDR1 MNHEY, CDR2 SMNVEV (reference sequence). Here the CDR3 reads CAGSWTPVTGELFF. The DNA of the CDR3 is TGTGCCGGCAGTTGGACGCCAGTGACCGGGGAGCTGTTTTTT.

Many counts were recorded for this clonotype. A much larger clone differs by one base, so this may be a read error. This chain uses TRBV10-3 with TRBJ2-1; possible D gene TRBD1, 5 bases. Germline values: CDR1 ENHRY, CDR2 SYGVKD. Trimming left V 11 bases short and J 7 bases short, with 18 bases between. This CDR3 has 13 residues. DNA of the CDR3: TGTGCCGTCTCAGCAGGGCTAGAGAATGAGCAGTTCTTC. It specifies CAVSAGLENEQFF.

This clonotype occurred many times. The V gene is TRBV5-4, the J gene TRBJ2-7; weak D call: TRBD2 (5 bases). Trimming pared 1 base from V and 5 bases from J, leaving 7 bases between. The CDR3 has 12 amino acids. Germline V CDR1 and CDR2: SGHNT, YYREEE (reference sequence). CDR3 nucleotides: TGTGCCAGCAGCTTGACGGGAAACGAGCAGTACTTC. It encodes CASSLTGNEQYF.

The rearrangement joins TRBV11-1 to TRBJ2-7, with 15 nucleotides matching TRBD2. This CDR3 has 19 residues. Trimming removed 5 bases from V and 7 bases from J; junction bases left unmatched: 18. Germline CDR1 is SGHAT and CDR2 is FQDESV (reference sequence). CDR3 loop: CASSTWGGLAGGTAGEQYF. The CDR3 DNA sequence: TGTGCCAGCAGCACCTGGGGGGGACTAGCGGGAGGTACTGCGGGGGAGCAGTACTTC.

This clonotype was recorded a few times. V usage is TRBV27 and J usage is TRBJ1-5; 7 nucleotides align to TRBD1. The J segment lost 2 bases and the V segment lost 5 bases, leaving 3 bases of the junction unmatched. Per germline, CDR1 MNHEY and CDR2 SMNVEV (reference sequence). The length of the CDR3 is 14 residues. The CDR3, as DNA: TGTGCCAGCAGTCCCGGGACAGGCAATCAGCCCCAGCATTTT. The encoded protein is CASSPGTGNQPQHF.

This clonotype was recorded at least ten times. The rearrangement links TRBV6-1 to TRBJ2-7; the D is unclear. The germline V gene encodes CDR1 MNHNS and CDR2 SASEGT. The CDR3 is made up of 13 amino acids. Trimming cost V 1 base and J 4 bases, with 8 bases left between them. The CDR3 DNA reads TGTGCCAGCAGTGAAGACCCGGAATACGAGCAGTACTTC. Encoded protein: CASSEDPEYEQYF.

There are many counts of this clonotype. The genes are TRBV12-3 or TRBV12-4 and TRBJ1-2; TRBD1 matches at 8 bases. The V and J ends lost 8 bases and 7 bases, in that order; junction bases with no gene match: 9. The CDR3 extends over 13 amino acids. CDR3 residues: CASSERTGLGYTF. CDR3 bases: TGTGCCAGCTCCGAGAGGACAGGGCTTGGCTACACCTTC.

With regard to this clonotype: A much bigger clone sits one base away, suggesting this may be a read error. A read error is likely, as this CDR3 ends without the conserved phenylalanine or tryptophan. This chain uses TRBV9 with TRBJ2-4; 8 positions match TRBD2. This CDR3 region has 14 residues. Trimming at V came to 4 bases and at J to 7 bases, leaving 7 bases not matched to a gene. Germline CDR1 SGDLS, CDR2 YYNGEE. CDR3: CASSTSSGGNIQYI. CDR3 DNA sequence: TGTGCCAGCAGCACCTCTTCGGGGGGGAACATTCAGTACATC.

This clonotype was recorded many times. The chain carries TRBV7-2 and TRBJ2-3; D not resolved. CDR3 length equals 15 residues. The V gene's germline CDR1 is SGHTA and CDR2 FQGNSA. The V end lost 3 bases, the J end lost 3 bases, and 13 bases lay between the germline ends. The CDR3 spells CASSLGNSKTDTQYF. In DNA, the CDR3 is TGTGCCAGCAGCTTGGGGAATTCCAAGACAGATACGCAGTATTTT.

The chain combines TRBV27 with TRBJ1-2, with 10 bases that match TRBD1. This CDR3 comprises 16 residues. The germline V gene has CDR1 MNHEY and CDR2 SMNVEV (reference sequence). Trimming removed 4 bases from V and 5 bases from J; junction bases left unmatched: 10. The CDR3 here is CASSSTGTGVGYGYTF. For the CDR3, the DNA is TGTGCCAGCAGTTCTACCGGGACAGGGGTGGGGTATGGCTACACCTTC.

In this sample, this clonotype turned up many times. CDR3 residues: CAWSDPWRGNTIYF. The CDR3 DNA sequence: TGTGCCTGGAGTGACCCGTGGCGTGGAAACACCATATATTTT. The chain combines TRBV30 with TRBJ1-3; D unresolved. The V end was cut by 1 base, the J end by 3 bases, with 10 bases between. Germline values: CDR1 GTSNPN, CDR2 SVGIG (reference sequence). The CDR3 extends over 14 amino acids.